Following are 32 T cell receptor beta chains from one sample sequenced in a study of cytomegalovirus exposure and HLA in healthy donors. The study ran its PCR with 60 Vbeta and 13 Jbeta primers. The protocol was immunoSEQ multiplex PCR, while the TCRdb copy is restricted to in-frame clones and leaves out a portion. Of hundreds of thousands of clones detected, roughly 89% appear once; the ten largest clones hold less than 2.5%. Sequencing was performed on PBMCs. These receptors were collected from a woman between 18 and 30 years old in good health and CMV-seronegative.

The chain joins TRBV11-2 to TRBJ2-1; possible D gene TRBD2, 5 bases. The CDR3 runs to 15 residues. The V end lost 2 bases, the J end lost 7 bases, and 15 bases lay between the germline ends. The V gene's germline CDR1 is SGHAT and CDR2 FQNNGV. CDR3 nucleotides: TGTGCCAGCAGCTTAATACCTAGCAATCCGAATGAGCAGTTCTTC. It yields the protein CASSLIPSNPNEQFF.

The sample holds a few counts of this clone. The chain joins TRBV6-4 to TRBJ2-3; TRBD2 aligns across 11 bases. The CDR3 length is 15 residues. Germline V gene lookup returns CDR1 MRHNA and CDR2 SNTAGT. The V segment lost 5 bases and the J segment 4 bases; nucleotides outside the gene matches: 5. The CDR3 coding sequence is TGTGCCAGCAGTCATAGCGGGGGGGCCGCAGATACGCAGTATTTT. It is translated as CASSHSGGAADTQYF.

The rearrangement joins TRBV11-2 to TRBJ2-5, with a tentative D call TRBD2 (5 bases). The closer fit of TRBJ2-7 to the DNA end suggests the J call may be wrong. This CDR3 has 12 residues. The germline V gene encodes CDR1 SGHAT and CDR2 FQNNGV. The CDR3 loop is CASSLGAYEQYF. CDR3 nucleotide sequence: TGTGCCAGCAGCTTGGGAGCCTACGAGCAGTACTTC.

The V gene is TRBV13, the J gene TRBJ2-3; 7 positions match TRBD1. The CDR3 is 17 amino acids. Germline assignment: CDR1 PRHDT and CDR2 FYEKMQ (reference sequence). The trim removed 5 bases at V and 0 bases at J, leaving 11 bases unmatched. CDR3 amino acids: CASSRMGLQGSTDTQYF. Written as DNA, the CDR3 is TGTGCCAGCAGCAGAATGGGGCTACAGGGGAGCACAGATACGCAGTATTTT.

V usage is TRBV6-1 and J usage is TRBJ2-2; tentative D call: TRBD2 (7 bases). Germline assignment: CDR1 MNHNS and CDR2 SASEGT. The CDR3 runs 15 residues. Trimming stripped 7 bases from V and 7 bases from J, with 19 bases between. Written as DNA, the CDR3 is TGTGCCAGCATTCGCGGGGGCCAGGATTACGGGGAGCTGTTTTTT. Amino acid sequence: CASIRGGQDYGELFF.

In its sample, this clone was seen once. In nucleotides, the CDR3 is TGTGCCATCGGGGACGACAGGGGGAAGGGCTATGGCTACACCTTC. This sequence encodes CAIGDDRGKGYGYTF. This chain links TRBV10-3 with TRBJ1-2; 9 bases agree with TRBD1. CDR1 is ENHRY, CDR2 SYGVKD, per germline. J lost 4 bases, V lost 8 bases, and 11 bases had no gene match. The CDR3 runs 15 residues.

The CDR3 protein is CASSPSGLTQYF. CDR3 in DNA: TGTGCCAGCAGCCCGAGCGGGCTTACGCAGTATTTT. The rearrangement joins TRBV11-2 to TRBJ2-3; D is perhaps TRBD2 (6 bases). The V end lost 5 bases, the J end lost 8 bases, and 11 bases lay between the germline ends. Germline loops: CDR1 SGHAT, CDR2 FQNNGV. The CDR3 is made up of 12 amino acids.

A note on this clone: A junction boundary mismatches the germline segment, possibly from a read error. J is TRBJ2-1 and V is TRBV7-9, with 11 bases matching TRBD2. There are 17 residues in the CDR3. Germline V gives CDR1 SEHNR, CDR2 FQNEAQ (reference sequence). CDR3 DNA: TGTTCCAGCAGCCTTGGGACTAGCGGAAGATCCTACAATGAGCAGTTCTTC. Its translation: CSSSLGTSGRSYNEQFF.

This clone was detected once. In DNA, the CDR3 is TGTGCCAGCAGCTGGGGGCGAGGGAGACCCTACAATGAGCAGTTCTTC. Its translation: CASSWGRGRPYNEQFF. The chain is built from TRBV7-3 and TRBJ2-1; a weak D match, TRBD1 (6 bases). The V end was cut by 4 bases, the J end by 2 bases, with 15 bases between. Germline lookup yields CDR1 SGHTA and CDR2 FQGTGA. This CDR3 region has 16 residues.

As regards this clone: One end of the junction fails to match germline, which may point to a read error. The chain combines TRBV19 with TRBJ2-7; 9 bases are a match to TRBD1. The germline CDR1 and CDR2 sequences are LNHDA and SQIVND (reference sequence). CDR3 size: 14 residues. The CDR3 region is CASSLLAVRDRVNF. As DNA, the CDR3 is TGTGCCAGTAGTCTCCTTGCGGTCCGGGACAGGGTGAACTTC.

The genes are TRBV10-3 and TRBJ2-2, with D possibly TRBD1 on 5 matching bases. The V gene lost 0 bases and the J gene lost 5 bases, with 19 bases spanning the gap. The CDR3 consists of 18 residues. Germline loops: CDR1 ENHRY, CDR2 SYGVKD. CDR3 region: CAISESPQGFLSTGELFF. Written as DNA, the CDR3 is TGTGCCATCAGTGAGTCCCCCCAGGGTTTCTTGAGTACCGGGGAGCTGTTTTTT.

This chain joins TRBV5-1 and TRBJ1-5; no reliable D call. The CDR3 totals 15 residues. The ends were cut back, 0 bases at V and 5 bases at J, with 12 bases in the middle. In germline, CDR1 is SGHRS, CDR2 YFSETQ. The CDR3 DNA follows: TGCGCCAGCAGCTTGGGGGCGGGGAGAGATCAGCCCCAGCATTTT. This gives the protein CASSLGAGRDQPQHF.

The J gene is TRBJ2-3, the V gene TRBV4-2, with 13 bases lining up with TRBD2. The germline V gene encodes CDR1 LGHNA and CDR2 YNFKEQ. This CDR3 is built from 15 residues. J was trimmed by 10 bases and V by 2 bases; bases with no gene match: 6. CDR3 coding DNA: TGTGCCAGCAGCCAACAAACTAGCGGGGGGGCAGCGCAGTATTTT. This sequence encodes CASSQQTSGGAAQYF.

The chain joins TRBV7-8 to TRBJ1-5, with 8 bases lining up with TRBD1. Germline V CDR1 and CDR2: SGHVS, FQNEAQ. There are 15 residues in the CDR3. Trimming removed 2 bases from V and 7 bases from J; junction bases left unmatched: 7. The CDR3 region is CASSLRRGQGQPQHF. The CDR3 DNA is TGTGCCAGCAGCTTACGCAGGGGGCAGGGGCAGCCCCAGCATTTT.

The V call is TRBV19, the J call TRBJ2-1; D may be TRBD1 (5 bases). The CDR3 is 12 amino acids. V lost 3 bases, J lost 8 bases, and 8 bases lay in between. Germline V gene sequence: CDR1 LNHDA, CDR2 SQIVND (reference sequence). CDR3 residues: CASSIRGHEQFF. The CDR3 DNA sequence: TGTGCCAGTAGTATTAGGGGCCATGAGCAGTTCTTC.

The rearrangement links TRBV18 to TRBJ2-3, with D possibly TRBD2 on 6 matching bases. This CDR3 is built from 12 residues. V was clipped by 3 bases and J by 5 bases, with 6 bases between them. Germline V gene sequence: CDR1 KGHSH, CDR2 LQKENI. The DNA for the CDR3 is TGTGCCAGCTCACCGGGAGGAGATACGCAGTATTTT. Its protein is CASSPGGDTQYF.

This clone was found once. In nucleotides, the CDR3 is TGTGCCAGCAGTTTTTCGCTAGCGGTCCTCTCCTACGAGCAGTACTTC. Translated, it gives CASSFSLAVLSYEQYF. V gene TRBV28 combines with J gene TRBJ2-7; 7 nucleotides line up with TRBD2. Trimming removed 3 bases from V and 0 bases from J; junction bases left unmatched: 8. CDR1 and CDR2 (germline): MDHEN, SYDVKM. The CDR3 runs to 16 residues.

The chain is built from TRBV7-8 and TRBJ2-1, with 7 bases fitting TRBD2. Trimming removed 4 bases from V and 2 bases from J; junction bases left unmatched: 5. CDR3 length: 15 amino acids. Germline-derived CDR1 and CDR2 are SGHVS and FQNEAQ. CDR3 sequence (DNA): TGTGCCAGCAGCTCCTCTAGCGGACCCTACAATGAGCAGTTCTTC. Its protein is CASSSSSGPYNEQFF.

The V call is TRBV29-1, the J call TRBJ2-5; D is possibly TRBD1 (7 bases). The J call is uncertain, as TRBJ2-7 better fits the DNA end. This CDR3 is 16 amino acids long. CDR1 SQVTM and CDR2 ANQGSEA come from the germline V gene. The CDR3 nucleotides are TGCAGCGTTGGGGGGCCGCATAAGACAGGGACTTACGAGCAGTACTTC. It is translated as CSVGGPHKTGTYEQYF.

The V and J genes are TRBV5-3 and TRBJ2-5, with D possibly matching TRBD2 (7 bases). TRBV5-3 is labeled an ORF, and its function is uncertain. Trimming shortened V by 2 bases and J by 4 bases, and 18 bases separated the two germline ends. The CDR3 has 16 amino acids. CDR3 protein: CARSFRWGGRRETQYF. CDR3 bases: TGTGCCAGAAGCTTTAGATGGGGGGGCCGGAGAGAGACCCAGTACTTC.

This rearrangement joins TRBV6-1 to TRBJ2-1; TRBD2 matches at 8 bases. V trimming: 2 bases; J trimming: 7 bases; junction bases outside the gene matches: 4. The CDR3 runs 14 residues. Germline V lookup: CDR1 MNHNS, CDR2 SASEGT. CDR3 coding DNA: TGTGCCAGCAGTGAACCGGGACTAGGAAATGAGCAGTTCTTC. This gives the protein CASSEPGLGNEQFF.

The chain uses TRBV9 and TRBJ1-6; 7 bases are shared with TRBD1. Looked up from germline, CDR1 is SGDLS and CDR2 is YYNGEE. After removal of 3 bases from V and 5 bases from J, the junction contained 5 bases not matched to a gene. The CDR3 extends over 15 amino acids. CDR3 nucleotides: TGTGCCAGCAGCGGCCGGGACAGAAATAATTCACCCCTCCACTTT. It yields the protein CASSGRDRNNSPLHF.

The chain joins TRBV5-4 to TRBJ2-1; 7 nucleotides align to TRBD2. The V gene's germline CDR1 is SGHNT and CDR2 YYREEE (reference sequence). V trimming: 6 bases; J trimming: 6 bases; junction bases outside the gene matches: 9. CDR3 size: 14 residues. The CDR3 DNA reads as TGTGCCAGCAACCCATCGGGGGGAGGCAATGAGCAGTTCTTC. Its protein is CASNPSGGGNEQFF.

This rearrangement joins TRBV18 to TRBJ1-2, with D possibly being TRBD1 (6 bases). V gave up 5 bases and J gave up 3 bases, with 13 bases separating them. Germline-derived CDR1 and CDR2 are KGHSH and LQKENI. The CDR3 totals 14 residues. CDR3 in DNA: TGTGCCAGCTCAGAACAGGGATCCCACTATGGCTACACCTTC. It codes for CASSEQGSHYGYTF.

The rearrangement links TRBV19 to TRBJ2-2; 7 nucleotides align to TRBD2. Per the germline V gene, CDR1 is LNHDA and CDR2 is SQIVND (reference sequence). This CDR3 region has 15 residues. After removal of 9 bases from V and 3 bases from J, the junction contained 10 bases not matched to a gene. Here the CDR3 DNA reads TGTGCCAGCACCTCGGGGGGTCACTACACCGGGGAGCTGTTTTTT. It translates to CASTSGGHYTGELFF.

The chain joins TRBV5-1 to TRBJ1-6, with D uncertain. V gave up 7 bases and J gave up 0 bases, with 5 bases separating them. The CDR3 has 13 amino acids. CDR1 and CDR2 (germline): SGHRS, YFSETQ. As DNA, the CDR3 is TGCGCCAGCTGGAGCTCCTATAATTCACCCCTCCACTTT. This gives the protein CASWSSYNSPLHF.

DNA for the CDR3: TGTGCCAGCAGCGCCCGCCGGGACACCGGAGGCTCCTACGAGCAGTACTTC. Protein sequence: CASSARRDTGGSYEQYF. J is TRBJ2-7 and V is TRBV9; D may be TRBD1 (6 bases). CDR1 is SGDLS, CDR2 YYNGEE, per germline. The CDR3 spans 17 residues. V lost 3 bases and J lost 0, with 19 bases in between.

The chain combines TRBV18 with TRBJ1-1; D is undetermined. CDR1 is KGHSH and CDR2 is LQKENI in the germline V gene. The length of the CDR3 is 16 residues. V was trimmed by 2 bases and J by 0 bases, leaving 13 bases between them. In nucleotides, the CDR3 is TGTGCCAGCTCACCAGTATCTTTGTCGGTGAACACTGAAGCTTTCTTT. It codes for CASSPVSLSVNTEAFF.

The chain is built from TRBV28 and TRBJ1-2; possible D gene TRBD1, 5 bases. CDR3 size: 12 residues. V was pared by 9 bases and J by 4 bases, with 12 bases between. Germline V CDR1 and CDR2: MDHEN, SYDVKM. CDR3 DNA sequence: TGTGCCAGTCAGGACATTATCTATGGCTACACCTTC. Translated, it gives CASQDIIYGYTF.

The V and J genes are TRBV19 and TRBJ2-1, with 12 bases aligning to TRBD2. The germline gives CDR1 LNHDA, CDR2 SQIVND (reference sequence). The CDR3 totals 15 residues. V lost 8 bases to trimming and J lost 4 bases; unmatched junction nucleotides: 6. CDR3 nucleotide sequence: TGTGCCAGTGGTCTAGCGGGGGGGCCTTACAATGAGCAGTTCTTC. Its protein is CASGLAGGPYNEQFF.

The V gene is TRBV2, the J gene TRBJ2-7; weak D call: TRBD2 (6 bases). The germline CDR1 and CDR2 sequences are SNHLY and FYNNEI. This CDR3 comprises 14 residues. With 3 bases removed from V and 0 bases from J, the gap between germline ends came to 9 bases. The CDR3 loop is CASSDSGSSYEQYF. The CDR3 DNA is TGTGCCAGCAGTGACTCCGGGAGCTCCTACGAGCAGTACTTC.

This clone has just a few counts. The rearrangement joins TRBV7-3 to TRBJ1-1; the D gene is possibly TRBD1 (5 bases). The V gene lost 2 bases and the J gene lost 1 base, with 11 bases spanning the gap. In germline, CDR1 is SGHTA, CDR2 FQGTGA. This CDR3 comprises 15 residues. The CDR3 nucleotides are TGTGCCAGCAGCTTATTTGGGGGGACGAACACTGAAGCTTTCTTT. The encoded protein is CASSLFGGTNTEAFF.